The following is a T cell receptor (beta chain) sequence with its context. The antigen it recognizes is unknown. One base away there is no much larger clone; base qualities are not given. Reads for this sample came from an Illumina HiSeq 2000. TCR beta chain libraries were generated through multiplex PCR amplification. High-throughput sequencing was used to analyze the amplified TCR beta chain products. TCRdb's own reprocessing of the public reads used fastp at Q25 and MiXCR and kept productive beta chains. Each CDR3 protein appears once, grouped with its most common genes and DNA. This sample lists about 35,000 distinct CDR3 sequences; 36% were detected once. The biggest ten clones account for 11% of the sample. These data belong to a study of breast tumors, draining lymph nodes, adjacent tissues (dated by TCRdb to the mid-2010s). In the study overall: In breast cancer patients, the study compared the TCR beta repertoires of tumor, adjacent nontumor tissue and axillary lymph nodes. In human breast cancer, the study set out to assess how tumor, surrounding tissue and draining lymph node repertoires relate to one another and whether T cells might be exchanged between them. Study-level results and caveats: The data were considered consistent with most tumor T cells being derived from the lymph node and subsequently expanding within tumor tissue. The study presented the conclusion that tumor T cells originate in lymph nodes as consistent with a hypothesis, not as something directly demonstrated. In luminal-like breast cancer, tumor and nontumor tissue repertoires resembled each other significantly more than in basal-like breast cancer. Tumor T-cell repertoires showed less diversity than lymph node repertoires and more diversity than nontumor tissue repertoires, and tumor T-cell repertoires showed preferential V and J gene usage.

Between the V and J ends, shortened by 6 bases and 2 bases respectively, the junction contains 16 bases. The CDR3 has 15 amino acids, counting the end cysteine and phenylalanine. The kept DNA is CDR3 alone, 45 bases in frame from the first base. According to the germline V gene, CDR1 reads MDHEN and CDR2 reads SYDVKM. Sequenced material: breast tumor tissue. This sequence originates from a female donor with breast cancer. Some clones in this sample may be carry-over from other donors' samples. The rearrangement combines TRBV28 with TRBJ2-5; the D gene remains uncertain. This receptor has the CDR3 CASRGSSVRQETQYF. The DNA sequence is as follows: TGTGCCAGCAGGGGGTCTAGTGTCCGTCAAGAGACCCAGTACTTC.